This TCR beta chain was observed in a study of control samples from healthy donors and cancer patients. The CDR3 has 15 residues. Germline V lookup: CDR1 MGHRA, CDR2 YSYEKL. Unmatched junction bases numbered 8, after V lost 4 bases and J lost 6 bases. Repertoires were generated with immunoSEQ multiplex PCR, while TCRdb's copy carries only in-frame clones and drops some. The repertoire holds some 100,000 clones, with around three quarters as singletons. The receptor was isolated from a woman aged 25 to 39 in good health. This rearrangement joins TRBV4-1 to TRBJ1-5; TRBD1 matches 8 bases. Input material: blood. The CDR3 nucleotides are TGCGCCAGCAGCCCCCTGGACAGGGTGAGTCAGCCCCAGCATTTT. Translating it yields CASSPLDRVSQPQHF.